The clone carrying this T cell receptor (beta chain) was seen repeatedly, ten times or more. The antigen is not known. Germline V gives CDR1 DFQATT, CDR2 SNEGSKA (reference sequence). Losses at the gene ends were 5 bases for V and 4 bases for J; bases not matched to a gene: 5. This CDR3 is 13 amino acids long. The 5'RACE template-switching step produced TCR cDNA and added a universal primer site and UMIs. From the 5' RACE reads, TCRdb called clonotypes with MiXCR, one entry per CDR3 protein. Of more than 95,000 distinct CDR3 sequences in the sample, roughly 8.2% were seen once. The data belong to a study of T cells after yellow fever vaccination. Study results and limitations: Peaking faster, on day 5 versus 15, the secondary response was nonetheless weaker.

This TCR came from a man aged 18 to 29 who received the YFV17D yellow fever vaccine. The chain is built from TRBV20-1 and TRBJ2-3; 8 nucleotides align to TRBD2. This specimen consisted of CD8+ T cells sorted from PBMCs, obtained on the day of the yellow fever booster vaccination. In DNA form, the CDR3 reads TGCAGTGCTGAGGGCGGGGGGCCAGATACGCAGTATTTT. Protein sequence: CSAEGGGPDTQYF.